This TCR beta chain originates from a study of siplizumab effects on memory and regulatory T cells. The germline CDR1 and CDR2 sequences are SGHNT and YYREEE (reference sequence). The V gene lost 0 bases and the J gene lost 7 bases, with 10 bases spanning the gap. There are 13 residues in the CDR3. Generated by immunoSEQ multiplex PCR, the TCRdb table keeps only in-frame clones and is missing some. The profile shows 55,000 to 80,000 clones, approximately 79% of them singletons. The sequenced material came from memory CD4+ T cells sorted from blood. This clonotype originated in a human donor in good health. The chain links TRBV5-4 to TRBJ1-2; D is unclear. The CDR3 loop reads CASSLDQVFGYTF. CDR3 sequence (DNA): TGTGCCAGCAGCTTGGACCAGGTTTTTGGCTACACCTTC. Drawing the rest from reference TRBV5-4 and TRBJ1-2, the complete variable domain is ETGVTQSPTHLIKTRGQQVTLRCSSQSGHNTVSWYQQALGQGPQFIFQYYREEENGRGNFPPRFSGLQFPNYSSELNVNALELDDSALYLCASSLDQVFGYTFGSGTRLTVV.